The entry that follows covers one T cell receptor beta chain sequence. This clonotype was counted ten times or more. Its binding antigen is unknown. No much larger clonotype is one base removed from it; base qualities were not supplied. CDR1 and CDR2 are drawn from the germline V gene: SGHRS, YFSETQ. V and J are truncated by 4 bases and 2 bases respectively, leaving an intervening sequence of 10 bases. The CDR3 contains 13 residues, cysteine and phenylalanine counted. This entry keeps only the CDR3 DNA: 39 bases, framed from base 1. The data were taken from a study of T-cell memory formation after mild COVID-19 (dated by TCRdb to the early 2020s). As for the study more broadly: TCR sequence clusters from the two donors were largely donor specific. T-cell clones expanding and contracting after mild COVID-19 in two donors were tracked by longitudinal TCRalpha and TCRbeta repertoire sequencing. The cohort was made up of two young adult volunteers, one female and one male, who were previously healthy.

Ficoll-Paque density gradient centrifugation was used to isolate PBMCs. TCRdb records Illumina NovaSeq 6000 as the sequencer. Using 5'RACE with constant-segment primers, TCRalpha and TCRbeta cDNA libraries were constructed, with sample barcodes and unique molecular identifiers added in the process. RNA was extracted from every sample with Trizol reagent. The libraries were amplified in two PCR steps, and the second step added a second sample barcode and Illumina TruSeq adapters. Sequencing of libraries was performed on an Illumina NovaSeq with 2 x 150 bp paired-end reads. As for how the authors treated the data: Demultiplexing of reads and collapsing into UMI-guided consensus sequences were performed with migec v1.2.7. Using mixcr v2.1.11, UMI consensuses were aligned to TRA and TRB V and J templates and then assembled into clonotypes. Expanded or contracted clonotypes were those called significant by both edgeR and NoisET, with noise models trained on biological replicates. For edgeR calls, the cutoffs were a false discovery rate-adjusted p below 0.01 and a log2 fold-change threshold of 1. As an exploratory analysis of dynamics, PCA with hierarchical clustering was applied to max-normalized trajectories of the 1000 most abundant clonotypes. Each responding clone was given a CD4 or CD8 phenotype based on the CD4+ and CD8+ repertoires, which had been sequenced separately. TCRdb reprocessing: public reads trimmed at Q25 with fastp, clones called with MiXCR, in-frame beta chains kept. Each CDR3 protein appears once, grouped with its most common genes and DNA. TCRdb, not the authors, supplied the V and J calls. For this sample there are 150,000 to 200,000 distinct CDR3 sequences; roughly 12% appear just once. The top ten clones comprise approximately 3.8% of the sample.

Study-wide findings and limitations: Only two mild cases were covered in the study, and larger cohorts including severe cases with pre-infection samples were considered necessary. Clones contracting from day 15 to 85 had balanced CD4/CD8 phenotypes, while a second wave expanding from day 15 to 37 was biased towards CD4+. SARS-CoV-2 specificity was not confirmed for the second-wave clones peaking on day 37. Contracting CD4+ clones turned up mainly in the CM and EM memory subsets, whereas EMRA was where CD8+ clones were enriched. The detection of some responding clones in pre-infection memory suggests that pre-existing cross-reactive memory T cells joined the SARS-CoV-2 response.

The sequenced material came from PBMCs or a T cell subset sorted from them (not recorded which). The receptor comes from a man between 18 and 35 years old who had mild COVID-19 (a few samples of this study predate the infection). The sample titles of this study are shuffled in the database, so cell type and time point are left out; the donor was told from shared clones. Recombination joined TRBV5-1 with TRBJ2-7; TRBD2 is a possible D gene, resting on 6 matching bases. The sequenced DNA is TGCGCCAGCAGCAGGGACTCCGCCTACGAGCAGTACTTC. It codes for CASSRDSAYEQYF.